This T cell receptor (beta chain) came from a study of CD8 T cells in Susac syndrome. Sequencing of TCR beta was undertaken in CD8+ and CD4+ T cells derived from blood. The controls, all healthy donors, were matched for age and sex. Negative magnetic isolation gave CD8+ and CD4+ cells; FACS enriched CD8+ TEMRA. The CDR3 runs 17 residues. Per germline, CDR1 SGDLS and CDR2 YYNGEE. Losses at the gene ends were 3 bases for V and 2 bases for J; bases not matched to a gene: 9. Reverse transcription of roughly 0.5 to 1 ug RNA was carried out with random hexamers. MiXCR, applied by TCRdb to the immunoSEQ multiplex PCR reads, yields one record per CDR3 protein. The table has fewer than 200,000 distinct CDR3 sequences, over 85% seen once; the top ten hold around 0.1%.

The rearrangement links TRBV9 to TRBJ2-1, with 9 bases identical to TRBD2. The specimen was CD4+ T cells from PBMCs. This TCR derives from a human donor in good health. CDR3 sequence reads: CASSGGGAKFTYNEQFF. Written as DNA, the CDR3 is TGTGCCAGCAGCGGCGGGGGGGCCAAATTCACCTACAATGAGCAGTTCTTC.